This T cell receptor beta chain was obtained from a study of regulatory T cells in long-lasting Graves disease. The study's findings and limits: When disease was persistent, TRBV28, TRBJ1-2 and TRBJ2-5 were the favored segments. Examination was confined to peripheral blood, excluding thyroid tissue.

Germline CDR1 reads WSHSY; CDR2 reads SAAADI. This CDR3 spans 12 amino acids. Time point indicated: newly diagnosed GD, antithyroid drugs for less than 3 months. PBMC-derived RNA was used for the TCR library. CDR3 regions were amplified by Arm-PCR using iRepertoire HTBI primers to build TCR beta libraries. TCRdb passed the multiplex PCR reads through MiXCR, listing each CDR3 protein once. Among 540,000 or so distinct CDR3 sequences listed, approximately 13% were seen once. With regard to this clonotype: Its antigen is not known. One junction end disagrees with the germline gene, perhaps due to a read error.

The same data also went into a second study, on T cells in Graves' hyperthyroidism and ophthalmopathy. As reported in that work: Thyroid ultrasound and orbital computed tomography, with clinical symptoms and serum thyroxine and TRAb, informed diagnoses. First-round RT-PCR with HTBI primers amplified the TCR CDR3 region.

V and J are TRBV10-2 and TRBJ2-3; possibly TRBD2 for D (6 bases). Sequencing was performed on peripheral blood mononuclear cells (PBMCs), taken at new diagnosis, from a patient treated with antithyroid drugs. This clonotype was obtained from a man aged 25 to 40 with Graves disease. The CDR3 here is CASSESWRDRDF. In DNA, the CDR3 is TGCGCCAGCAGTGAGAGTTGGCGGGACCGTGATTTT.